The clone carrying this T cell receptor beta chain is a singleton in its sample. Antigen unknown. This record belongs to a study of PD-L1 blockade in urothelial cancer. About the study: Beginning at some point between 2014 and 2015, patients received atezolizumab, given as 1,200 mg intravenously every 3 weeks. Analysis of blood occurred 3 weeks (second dose) and 6 weeks after treatment start. Overall study results and limits: Pretreatment TCR clonality in blood, when below the median, was predictive of better survival.

This CDR3 is built from 15 residues. With V trimmed by 6 bases and J by 2 bases, 5 bases remained unmatched. The germline V gene encodes CDR1 MNHEY and CDR2 SMNVEV (reference sequence). TCRdb's table, derived via immunoSEQ multiplex PCR, lists solely in-frame clones and lacks some. The table includes roughly 24,000 clones, 65% to 90% detected once. This specimen consisted of PBMCs, obtained around atezolizumab (anti-PD-L1) treatment. The chain links TRBV27 to TRBJ2-3, with 10 bases aligning to TRBD2. The receptor was derived from a man aged 60-69 years with urothelial cancer. DNA of the CDR3: TGTGCCAGCAGCGAAGGACTAGCGGTCACAGATACGCAGTATTTT. Its translation is CASSEGLAVTDTQYF.